This T cell receptor (beta chain) was found in a study of cytomegalovirus exposure and HLA in healthy donors. Details on this clone: Its target is not known.

Findings and limits, study-wide: Whilst most TCR sequences proved rare, a subset of public TCRs occurred across many donors.

Assay used: immunoSEQ multiplex PCR; TCRdb lists only in-frame clones, some missing. The sample lists about 83,000 clones, 96% seen once, with roughly 1.3% in the top ten. Trimming at V came to 8 bases and at J to 3 bases, leaving 7 bases not matched to a gene. The CDR3 is made up of 14 amino acids. Germline V CDR1 and CDR2: MDHEN, SYDVKM. The chain is built from TRBV28 and TRBJ1-5; 7 nucleotides line up with TRBD1. Sequenced sample: PBMCs. The sequence was collected from a woman aged 18-29 years in good health and CMV-seronegative. CDR3 sequence reads: CASFPGTVNQPQHF. DNA for the CDR3: TGTGCCAGCTTCCCTGGGACAGTCAATCAGCCCCAGCATTTT.